The entry below gives a single T cell receptor beta chain sequence along with its context. The antigen remains undetermined. Between the trimmed V and J ends, which lost 1 base and 9 bases, there was a span of 16 bases. The CDR3 is 15 residues long. CDR1 and CDR2 (germline): SGHTA, FQGNSA. 5'RACE with constant-segment primers yielded barcoded, UMI-tagged TCR alpha and TCR beta cDNA libraries. TCRdb ran MiXCR on the 5' RACE reads and lists one entry per CDR3 protein. The table has 300,000 to 400,000 distinct CDR3 sequences, 10% to 15% seen once. The data stem from a study of T-cell memory formation after mild COVID-19. Study findings and constraints: Researchers found some responding clones in pre-infection memory, a sign that cross-reactive memory joined.

Sequenced input: PBMCs or a T cell subset sorted from them (not recorded which). The chain links TRBV7-2 to TRBJ2-1, with a weak D call TRBD1 (6 bases). This sequence was found in a man aged 18 to 30 who had mild COVID-19 (a few samples of this study predate the infection). Cell type and time point are not known. The CDR3 region has the DNA TGTGCCAGCAGCTTAGACGGGACACTGAACCGTGAGCAGTTCTTC. Protein sequence: CASSLDGTLNREQFF.